This is a list of T cell receptor beta chains from one sample in a study of T cells in localized non-small cell lung cancer. Method: immunoSEQ multiplex PCR; TCRdb's copy keeps in-frame clones and lacks some. The data show about 24,000 clones, 92% seen once. The input for sequencing was peripheral blood, taken before any cancer treatment. Every receptor here comes from a man aged 40 to 70 with stage III squamous cell lung carcinoma. Each CDR3 is given with its conserved first and last residue. Each record gives: clone size, V gene, J gene, D gene, CDR3 length, CDR3 protein. A D gene is named only where the DNA matches it firmly. Only part of the rows carry a size: once, few, many, or a class if the clone is expanded.

.,TRBV30,TRBJ1-4,TRBD1,13,CARRRGKEEKLFF
.,TRBV5-1,TRBJ2-5,.,14,CASSTSRTQETQYF
.,TRBV21-1,TRBJ1-1,.,17,CASSKEEAGGEQTEAFF
medium-sized,TRBV2,TRBJ2-7,.,14,CATTGYRAAYEQYF
.,TRBV9,TRBJ1-5,TRBD1,14,CASSEGQVQGPQHF
.,TRBV28,TRBJ1-2,.,15,CASSSYGGGGDGYTF
few,TRBV19,TRBJ1-5,.,14,CASTRGGVQQPQHF
.,TRBV28,TRBJ2-7,.,16,CASSSYGVAGPYEQYF
.,TRBV9,TRBJ2-3,.,15,CASSVGTLSTDTQYF
few,TRBV19,TRBJ2-6,TRBD1,15,CASSSGGTGANVLTF
.,TRBV29-1,TRBJ1-1,.,14,CSVGGGNMNTEAFF
few,TRBV30,TRBJ1-2,.,13,CAWSEEGSYGYTF
.,TRBV7-3,TRBJ2-3,.,16,CASSPRQGGCTDTQYF
.,TRBV5-1,TRBJ2-7,.,16,CASSLSMGALGYEQYF
.,TRBV29-1,TRBJ1-5,.,13,CSVEPTQGQPQHF
.,TRBV11-2,TRBJ2-2,TRBD2,17,CASSRGVAGAGTGELFF
.,TRBV5-1,TRBJ1-5,.,14,CASSPDSPNQPQHF
once,TRBV5-4,TRBJ2-5,.,14,CASSSRDSQETQYF
.,TRBV5-1,TRBJ2-3,TRBD2,14,CASSLGLAEDTQYF
.,TRBV6-6,TRBJ1-2,.,11,CASSPPGGYTF
.,TRBV5-4,TRBJ2-2,TRBD1,15,CASRPRQGASGELFF
.,TRBV6-5,TRBJ2-1,.,14,CASSYSSSSNEQFF
.,TRBV30,TRBJ2-7,.,14,CAWRPSQVAHEQYF
.,TRBV18,TRBJ2-2,.,14,CASSPGQSTGELFF
once,TRBV19,TRBJ1-5,.,16,CASSIGGGNRNQPQHF
.,TRBV30,TRBJ1-5,TRBD1,14,CAWSARTGNQPQHF
.,TRBV29-1,TRBJ1-1,TRBD1,13,CSVTTGGDTEAFF
.,TRBV6-5,TRBJ2-7,TRBD1,13,CASSSQQGYEQYF
.,TRBV15,TRBJ2-7,.,13,CATSREGRYEQYF
.,TRBV11-2,TRBJ2-5,.,14,CASSFGRGGETQYF
.,TRBV30,TRBJ1-5,TRBD1,13,CAWSVGGGQPQHF